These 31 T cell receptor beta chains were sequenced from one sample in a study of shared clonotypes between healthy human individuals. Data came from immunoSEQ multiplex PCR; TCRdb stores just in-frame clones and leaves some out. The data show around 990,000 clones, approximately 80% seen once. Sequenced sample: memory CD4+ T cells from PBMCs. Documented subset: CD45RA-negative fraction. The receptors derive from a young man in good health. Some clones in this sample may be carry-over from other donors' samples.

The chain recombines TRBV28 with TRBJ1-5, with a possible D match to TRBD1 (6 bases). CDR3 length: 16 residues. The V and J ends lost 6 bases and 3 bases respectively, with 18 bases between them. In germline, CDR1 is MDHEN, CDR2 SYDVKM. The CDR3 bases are TGTGCCAGCAGATCATCTTTCAGGGACAACAATCAGCCCCAGCATTTT. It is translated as CASRSSFRDNNQPQHF.

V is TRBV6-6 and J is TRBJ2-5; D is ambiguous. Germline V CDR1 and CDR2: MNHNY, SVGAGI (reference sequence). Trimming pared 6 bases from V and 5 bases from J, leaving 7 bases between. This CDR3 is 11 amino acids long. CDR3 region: CASSQTETQYF. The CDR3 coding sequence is TGTGCCAGCAGCCAGACTGAGACCCAGTACTTC.

CDR3 in DNA: TGTGCCAGCAGTTTTCTTGGGACAGCCAAAGCCTACGAGCAGTACTTC. Its protein is CASSFLGTAKAYEQYF. The rearrangement joins TRBV28 to TRBJ2-7; 7 bases fit TRBD1. V shed 3 bases, J shed 2 bases, and the junction held 10 bases outside the gene matches. The CDR3 loop spans 16 amino acids. The V gene's germline CDR1 is MDHEN and CDR2 SYDVKM. The full variable domain, in which reference TRBV28 and TRBJ2-7 provide the parts outside the CDR3, is DVKVTQSSRYLVKRTGEKVFLECVQDMDHENMFWYRQDPGLGLRLIYFSYDVKMKEKGDIPEGYSVSREKKERFSLILESASTNQTSMYLCASSFLGTAKAYEQYFGPGTRLTVT.

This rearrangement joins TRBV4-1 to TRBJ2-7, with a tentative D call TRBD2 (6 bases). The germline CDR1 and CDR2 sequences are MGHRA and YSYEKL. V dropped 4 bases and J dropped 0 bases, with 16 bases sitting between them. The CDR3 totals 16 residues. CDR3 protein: CASSRALGLPSYEQYF. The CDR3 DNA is TGCGCCAGCAGCCGGGCCCTGGGACTGCCCTCCTACGAGCAGTACTTC.

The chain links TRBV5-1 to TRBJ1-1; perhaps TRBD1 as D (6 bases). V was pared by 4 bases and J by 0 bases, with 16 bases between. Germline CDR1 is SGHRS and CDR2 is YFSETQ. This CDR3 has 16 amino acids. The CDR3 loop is CASSQMTGLMNTEAFF. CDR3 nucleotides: TGCGCCAGCAGCCAAATGACAGGCCTGATGAACACTGAAGCTTTCTTT.

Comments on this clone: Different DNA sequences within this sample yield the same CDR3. DNA for the CDR3: TGCAGCGTCGACAGGGGGCGAGACGAGCAGTACTTC. The encoded protein is CSVDRGRDEQYF. This chain uses TRBV29-1 with TRBJ2-7; 10 bases line up with TRBD1. CDR3 length: 12 amino acids. V was clipped by 6 bases and J by 5 bases; unmatched bases: 4. CDR1 is SQVTM, CDR2 ANQGSEA, per germline.

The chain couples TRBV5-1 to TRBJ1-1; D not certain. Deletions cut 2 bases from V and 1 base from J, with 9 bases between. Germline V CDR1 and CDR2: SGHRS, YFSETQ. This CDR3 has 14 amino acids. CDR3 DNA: TGCGCCAGCAGCTTTAGTCCGGCGAACACTGAAGCTTTCTTT. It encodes CASSFSPANTEAFF.

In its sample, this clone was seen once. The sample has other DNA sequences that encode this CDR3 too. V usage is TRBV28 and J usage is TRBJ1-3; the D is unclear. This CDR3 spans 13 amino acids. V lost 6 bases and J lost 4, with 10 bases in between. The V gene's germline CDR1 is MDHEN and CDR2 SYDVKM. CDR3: CASSLWAGNTIYF. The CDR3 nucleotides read TGTGCCAGCAGCCTTTGGGCCGGAAACACCATATATTTT. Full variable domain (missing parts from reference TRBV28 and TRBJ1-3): DVKVTQSSRYLVKRTGEKVFLECVQDMDHENMFWYRQDPGLGLRLIYFSYDVKMKEKGDIPEGYSVSREKKERFSLILESASTNQTSMYLCASSLWAGNTIYFGEGSWLTVV.

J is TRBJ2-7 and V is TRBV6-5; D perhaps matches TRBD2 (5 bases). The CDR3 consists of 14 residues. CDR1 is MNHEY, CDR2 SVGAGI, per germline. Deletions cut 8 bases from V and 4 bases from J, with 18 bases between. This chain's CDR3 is CASRPGRGVYEQYF. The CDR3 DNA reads TGTGCCAGCCGTCCGGGGAGAGGTGTTTACGAGCAGTACTTC.

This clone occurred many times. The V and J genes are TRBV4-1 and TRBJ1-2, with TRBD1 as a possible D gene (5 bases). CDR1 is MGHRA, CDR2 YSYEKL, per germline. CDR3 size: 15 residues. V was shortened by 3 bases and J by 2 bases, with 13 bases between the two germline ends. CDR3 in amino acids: CASSHPGRGNYGYTF. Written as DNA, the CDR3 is TGCGCCAGCAGCCACCCAGGAAGGGGAAACTATGGCTACACCTTC.

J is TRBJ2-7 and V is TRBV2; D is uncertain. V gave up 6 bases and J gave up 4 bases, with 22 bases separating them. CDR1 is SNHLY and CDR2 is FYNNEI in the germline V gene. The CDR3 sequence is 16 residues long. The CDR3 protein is CASSELRPQWAYEQYF. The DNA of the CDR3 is TGTGCCAGCAGCGAGTTGAGGCCTCAATGGGCGTACGAGCAGTACTTC. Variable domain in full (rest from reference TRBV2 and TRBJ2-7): EPEVTQTPSHQVTQMGQEVILRCVPISNHLYFYWYRQILGQKVEFLVSFYNNEISEKSEIFDDQFSVERPDGSNFTLKIRSTKLEDSAMYFCASSELRPQWAYEQYFGPGTRLTVT.

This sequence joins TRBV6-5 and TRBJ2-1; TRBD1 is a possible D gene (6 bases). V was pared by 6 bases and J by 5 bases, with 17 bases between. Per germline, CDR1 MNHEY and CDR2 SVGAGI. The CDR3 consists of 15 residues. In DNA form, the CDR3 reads TGTGCCAGCAGAACAGGGACGGCCCGGAACAATGAGCAGTTCTTC. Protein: CASRTGTARNNEQFF.

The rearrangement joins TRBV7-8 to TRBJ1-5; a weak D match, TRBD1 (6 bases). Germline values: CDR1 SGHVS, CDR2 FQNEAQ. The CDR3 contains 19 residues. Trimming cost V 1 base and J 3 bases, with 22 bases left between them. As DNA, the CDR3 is TGTGCCAGCAGCTTAGAGGCAGGGGCCTTCTCTTCCTCCAATCAGCCCCAGCATTTT. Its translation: CASSLEAGAFSSSNQPQHF.

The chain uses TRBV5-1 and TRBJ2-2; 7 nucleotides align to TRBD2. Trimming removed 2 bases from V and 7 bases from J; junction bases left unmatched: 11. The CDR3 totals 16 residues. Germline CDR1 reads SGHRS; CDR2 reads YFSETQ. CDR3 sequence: CASSLLGGTHGGELFF. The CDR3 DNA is TGCGCCAGCAGCTTACTCGGGGGGACCCACGGCGGGGAGCTGTTTTTT.

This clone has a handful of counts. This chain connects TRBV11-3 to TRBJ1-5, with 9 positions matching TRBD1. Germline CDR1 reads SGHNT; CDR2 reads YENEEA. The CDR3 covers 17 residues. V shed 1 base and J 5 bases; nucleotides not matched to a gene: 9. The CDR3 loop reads CASSLARTGEEDQPQHF. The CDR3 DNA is TGTGCCAGCAGCTTAGCCCGGACAGGGGAGGAGGATCAGCCCCAGCATTTT.

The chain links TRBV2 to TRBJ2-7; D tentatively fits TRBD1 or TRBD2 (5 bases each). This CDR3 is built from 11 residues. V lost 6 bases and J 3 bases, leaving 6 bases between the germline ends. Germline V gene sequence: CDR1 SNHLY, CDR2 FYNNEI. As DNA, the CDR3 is TGTGCCAGCAGGGGGGTCTACGAGCAGTACTTC. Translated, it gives CASRGVYEQYF.

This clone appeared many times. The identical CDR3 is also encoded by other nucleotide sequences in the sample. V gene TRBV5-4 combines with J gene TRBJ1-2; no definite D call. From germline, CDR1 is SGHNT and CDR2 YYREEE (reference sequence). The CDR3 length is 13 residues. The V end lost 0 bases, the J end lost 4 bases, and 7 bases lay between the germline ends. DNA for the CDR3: TGTGCCAGCAGCTTGGTAACCGGCTATGGCTACACCTTC. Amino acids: CASSLVTGYGYTF.

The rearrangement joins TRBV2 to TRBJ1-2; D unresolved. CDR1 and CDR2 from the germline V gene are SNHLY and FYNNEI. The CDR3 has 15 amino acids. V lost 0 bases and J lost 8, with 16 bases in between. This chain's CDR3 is CASSEASPLEDGYTF. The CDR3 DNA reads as TGTGCCAGCAGTGAAGCGTCGCCCCTAGAGGACGGCTACACCTTC.

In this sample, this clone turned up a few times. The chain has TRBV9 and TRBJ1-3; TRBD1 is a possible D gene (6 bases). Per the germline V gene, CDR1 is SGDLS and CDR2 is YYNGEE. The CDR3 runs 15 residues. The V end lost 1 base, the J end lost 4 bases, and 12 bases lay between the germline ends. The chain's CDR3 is CASSVQGTPGNTIYF. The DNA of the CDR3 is TGTGCCAGCAGCGTACAGGGGACTCCCGGAAACACCATATATTTT.

In DNA, the CDR3 is TGTGCCAGCAGCCCGCGAATTGGGACTTACGAGCAGTACTTC. It encodes CASSPRIGTYEQYF. V usage is TRBV9 and J usage is TRBJ2-7; D may be TRBD2 (6 bases). V dropped 4 bases and J dropped 4 bases, with 15 bases sitting between them. The germline V gene encodes CDR1 SGDLS and CDR2 YYNGEE. The CDR3 consists of 14 residues.

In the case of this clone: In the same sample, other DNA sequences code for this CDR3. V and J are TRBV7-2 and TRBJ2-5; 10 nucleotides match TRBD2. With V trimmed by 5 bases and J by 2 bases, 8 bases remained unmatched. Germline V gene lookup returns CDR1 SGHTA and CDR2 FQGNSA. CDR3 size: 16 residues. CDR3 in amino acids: CASSPRLAGFQETQYF. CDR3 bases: TGTGCCAGCAGCCCCCGACTAGCGGGCTTTCAAGAGACCCAGTACTTC.

The CDR3 protein is CASNLGRQPQHF. CDR3 sequence (DNA): TGCGCCAGCAACCTGGGTCGGCAGCCCCAGCATTTT. This rearrangement joins TRBV23-1 to TRBJ1-5; D ambiguous. Being an ORF, TRBV23-1 has a function that is uncertain. CDR3 length: 12 residues. Trimming stripped 7 bases from V and 7 bases from J, with 11 bases between.

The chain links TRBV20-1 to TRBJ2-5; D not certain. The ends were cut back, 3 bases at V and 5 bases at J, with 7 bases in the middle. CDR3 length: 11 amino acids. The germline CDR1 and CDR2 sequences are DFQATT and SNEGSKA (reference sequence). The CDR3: CSASGPETQYF. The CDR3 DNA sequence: TGCAGTGCTAGCGGCCCGGAGACCCAGTACTTC.

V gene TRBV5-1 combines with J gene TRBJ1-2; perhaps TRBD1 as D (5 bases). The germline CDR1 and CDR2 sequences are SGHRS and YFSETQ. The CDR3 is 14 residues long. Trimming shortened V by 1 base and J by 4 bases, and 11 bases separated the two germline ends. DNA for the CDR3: TGCGCCAGCAGCTTGACCGACAGCCCCTATGGCTACACCTTC. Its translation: CASSLTDSPYGYTF.

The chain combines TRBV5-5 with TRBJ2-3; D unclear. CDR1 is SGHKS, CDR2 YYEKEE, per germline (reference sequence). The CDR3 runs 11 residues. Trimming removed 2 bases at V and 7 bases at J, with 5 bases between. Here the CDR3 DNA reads TGTGCCAGCAGCTTTGGTAATACGCAGTATTTT. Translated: CASSFGNTQYF. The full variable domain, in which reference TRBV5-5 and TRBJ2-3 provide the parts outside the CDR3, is DAGVTQSPTHLIKTRGQQVTLRCSPISGHKSVSWYQQVLGQGPQFIFQYYEKEERGRGNFPDRFSARQFPNYSSELNVNALLLGDSALYLCASSFGNTQYFGPGTRLTVL.

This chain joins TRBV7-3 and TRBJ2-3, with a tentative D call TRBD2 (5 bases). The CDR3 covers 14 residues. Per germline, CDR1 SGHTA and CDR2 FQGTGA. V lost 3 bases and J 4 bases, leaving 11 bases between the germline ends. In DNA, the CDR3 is TGTGCCAGCAGCTTTGCGGGCGGGCCAGATACGCAGTATTTT. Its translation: CASSFAGGPDTQYF.

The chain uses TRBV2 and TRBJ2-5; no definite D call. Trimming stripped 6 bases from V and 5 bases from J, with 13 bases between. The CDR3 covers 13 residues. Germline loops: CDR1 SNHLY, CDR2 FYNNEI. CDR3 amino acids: CASSDKSVETQYF. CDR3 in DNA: TGTGCCAGCAGCGACAAATCCGTGGAGACCCAGTACTTC.

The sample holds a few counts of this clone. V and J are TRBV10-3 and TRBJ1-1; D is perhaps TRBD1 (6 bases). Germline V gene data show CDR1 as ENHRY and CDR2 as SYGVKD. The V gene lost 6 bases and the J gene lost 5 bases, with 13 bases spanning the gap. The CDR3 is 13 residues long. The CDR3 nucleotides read TGTGCCATCAGCCCAGGGGTAGGGACTGAAGCTTTCTTT. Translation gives CAISPGVGTEAFF.

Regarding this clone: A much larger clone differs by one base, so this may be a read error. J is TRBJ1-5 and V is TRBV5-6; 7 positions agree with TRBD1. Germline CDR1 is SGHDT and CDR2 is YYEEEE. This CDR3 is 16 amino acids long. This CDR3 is CASSLGGQSGLQLQHF. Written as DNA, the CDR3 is TGTGCCAGCAGCTTGGGGGGACAGTCAGGATTACAGCTCCAGCATTTT.

DNA for the CDR3: TGTGCCAGCTCACCCCCGGCGAGAAACACCATATATTTT. It specifies CASSPPARNTIYF. The chain recombines TRBV18 with TRBJ1-3; D is unclear. The CDR3 length is 13 residues. Per germline, CDR1 KGHSH and CDR2 LQKENI. V lost 3 bases and J 5 bases, leaving 8 bases between the germline ends. Filled out from reference TRBV18 and TRBJ1-3, the complete variable domain reads NAGVMQNPRHLVRRRGQEARLRCSPMKGHSHVYWYRQLPEEGLKFMVYLQKENIIDESGMPKERFSAEFPKEGPSILRIQQVVRGDSAAYFCASSPPARNTIYFGEGSWLTVV.

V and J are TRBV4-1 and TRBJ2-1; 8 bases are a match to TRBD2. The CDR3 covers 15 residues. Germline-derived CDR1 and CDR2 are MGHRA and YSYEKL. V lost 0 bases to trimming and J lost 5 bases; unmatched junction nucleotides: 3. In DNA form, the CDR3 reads TGCGCCAGCAGCCAAGAGGGACTAGTCCACAATGAGCAGTTCTTC. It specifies CASSQEGLVHNEQFF.